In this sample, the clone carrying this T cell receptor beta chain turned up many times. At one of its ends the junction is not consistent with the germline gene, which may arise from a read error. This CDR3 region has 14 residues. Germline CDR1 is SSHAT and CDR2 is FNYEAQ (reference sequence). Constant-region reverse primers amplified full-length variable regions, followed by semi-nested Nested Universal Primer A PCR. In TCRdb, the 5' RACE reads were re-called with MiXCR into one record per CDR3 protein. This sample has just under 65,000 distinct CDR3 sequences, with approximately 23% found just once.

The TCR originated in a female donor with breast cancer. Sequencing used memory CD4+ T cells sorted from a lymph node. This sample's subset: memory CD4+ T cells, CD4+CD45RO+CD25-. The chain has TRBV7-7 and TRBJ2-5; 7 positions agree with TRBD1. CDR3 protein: CASSIGQDGETQYF. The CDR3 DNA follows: TGTGCTAGCAGCATAGGACAGGACGGAGAGACCCAGTACTTC. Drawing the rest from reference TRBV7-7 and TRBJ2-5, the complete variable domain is GAGVSQSPRYKVTKRGQDVTLRCDPISSHATLYWYQQALGQGPEFLTYFNYEAQPDKSGLPSDRFSAERPEGSISTLTIQRTEQRDSAMYRCASSIGQDGETQYFGPGTRLLVL.